This T cell receptor (beta chain) was documented in a study of OX40 agonist ivuxolimab in advanced cancers. Assay used: immunoSEQ multiplex PCR; TCRdb lists only in-frame clones, some missing. The sample records approximately 60,000 clones, about 90% being singletons. Germline V gene lookup returns CDR1 MGHRA and CDR2 YSYEKL. V was shortened by 1 base and J by 3 bases, with 13 bases between the two germline ends. The CDR3 contains 15 residues. The chain uses TRBV4-1 and TRBJ2-7; D call uncertain. This sample comprised CD4+ or CD8+ T cells sorted from blood, obtained in a trial of the OX40 agonist ivuxolimab. The TCR comes from an adult with an advanced solid tumor such as melanoma, head and neck, liver or kidney cancer. The CDR3 DNA reads as TGCGCCAGCAGCCAAGGCGCTGACGGAAACTACGAGCAGTACTTC. Its translation is CASSQGADGNYEQYF.